This TCR beta chain came from a study of blood T cells in healthy people across ages. The study's findings and limits: The study lacked donor CMV status, which possibly confounded expanded clonotype changes. Roughly linear age-related decline in beta diversity appeared, significant by age approximately 43.

Together with a sample-barcoded 5' primer, a J-beta primer mix was included in a second PCR lasting roughly 6 to 12 cycles. TCRdb reprocessed the 5' RACE reads with MiXCR, giving one entry per CDR3 protein. The data show roughly 1.4 million distinct CDR3 sequences, 55% to 75% seen once. As for this clonotype: Its antigen is not identified.

This CDR3 has 15 residues. V was pared by 6 bases and J by 1 base, with 13 bases between. Total RNA extracted from each sample amounted to at least 6 micrograms. Sequencing was done on a sample of blood. This sequence originates from a man younger than 30 in good health. The chain combines TRBV12-3 or TRBV12-4 with TRBJ2-1; a weak D match, TRBD1 (6 bases). In nucleotides, the CDR3 is TGTGCCAGCAGAAGCCAACAGGGATCCTACAATGAGCAGTTCTTC. Amino acid sequence: CASRSQQGSYNEQFF.